The 5 T cell receptor beta chains below were found in one sample sequenced in a study of T cells expressing NK-cell markers. With the 5' RACE reads reprocessed, TCRdb shows one record per CDR3 protein and no DNA. This sample's table has around 280,000 distinct CDR3 sequences. The sequenced material came from blood T cells: a sorted CD56 or NKG2C T cell subset, CD4+ or CD8+ T cells, or bulk PBMC T cells (not recorded which). Every receptor here comes from a man aged 18-30 years in good health.

The CDR3: CASSFPGIGHNEQFF. V gene TRBV6-2 or TRBV6-3 combines with J gene TRBJ2-1; TCRdb outputs TRBD1, but without DNA this stays unchecked. CDR3 length equals 15 residues. CDR1 is MNHEY, CDR2 SVGEGT, per germline.

This chain joins TRBV24-1 and TRBJ2-1; TCRdb returns TRBD2, unconfirmable since there is no DNA. This CDR3 has 16 residues. The germline V gene encodes CDR1 KGHDR and CDR2 SFDVKD. The CDR3 sequence is CATSEGTSGAYNEQFF.

The rearrangement uses TRBV27 and TRBJ2-3; TCRdb calls TRBD1, which cannot be checked without DNA. The CDR3 is made up of 14 amino acids. Germline V gene lookup returns CDR1 MNHEY and CDR2 SMNVEV (reference sequence). CDR3: CASGRDRHTDTQYF.

The chain employs TRBV20-1 and TRBJ2-1; the TCRdb D gene call, TRBD1, has no DNA to confirm it. From germline, CDR1 is DFQATT and CDR2 SNEGSKA (reference sequence). The CDR3 contains 14 residues. CDR3 amino acids: CSAAGVRGHNEQFF.

V gene TRBV20-1 combines with J gene TRBJ2-1; TCRdb designates TRBD2, a call that cannot be tested without DNA. Per the germline V gene, CDR1 is DFQATT and CDR2 is SNEGSKA (reference sequence). The CDR3 runs to 16 residues. The CDR3 loop reads CSAHNLGGEQFNEQFF.